The rows below give T cell receptor beta chains drawn from one sample of a study of control samples from healthy donors and cancer patients. The assay was immunoSEQ multiplex PCR, and TCRdb's table has in-frame clones only and misses some. The sample carries more than 85,000 clones, roughly 84% recorded once. The specimen sequenced was PBMCs. These receptors were collected from an older man with lung cancer. CDR3s include the opening cysteine and the closing phenylalanine or tryptophan. The D gene is left open where the match is weak. Only some rows state a clone size, as once, few, many or a class for expanded clones.

clone_size d_call j_call v_call cdr3_aa cdr3_nt
- TRBD1 TRBJ1-2 TRBV4-2 CASSQDQAGGGRGYTF TGTGCCAGCAGCCAAGATCAGGCAGGGGGCGGTCGTGGCTACACCTTC
- - TRBJ1-1 TRBV6-5 CASSYSGGTEAFF TGTGCCAGCAGTTACTCGGGGGGCACTGAAGCTTTCTTT
few - TRBJ1-2 TRBV2 CASSDRTGNYGYTF TGTGCCAGCAGTGATCGTACAGGGAACTATGGCTACACCTTC
- TRBD2 TRBJ2-1 TRBV6-6 CASSTLAGSSYNEQFF TGTGCCAGCAGTACCCTAGCGGGGAGCTCCTACAATGAGCAGTTCTTC
few - TRBJ1-1 TRBV5-5 CASSTTDSVGPEAFF TGTGCCAGCAGCACTACGGACAGCGTAGGACCTGAAGCTTTCTTT
- TRBD1 TRBJ1-2 TRBV4-1 CASSQEGTVRNYGYTF TGCGCCAGCAGCCAAGAGGGGACAGTTAGAAACTATGGCTACACCTTC
- - TRBJ2-7 TRBV19 CASTGQAYEQYF TGTGCCAGTACCGGTCAGGCCTACGAGCAGTACTTC
- TRBD1 TRBJ1-2 TRBV6-2/TRBV6-3 CASSPGGALYGYTF TGTGCCAGCAGCCCAGGGGGCGCTCTCTATGGCTACACCTTC
once - TRBJ1-3 TRBV25-1 CASSGRSGNTIYF TGTGCCAGCAGTGGCCGCTCTGGAAACACCATATATTTT
- - TRBJ2-7 TRBV28 CASSLDSTISHF TGTGCCAGCAGTTTGGACTCCACGATAAGTCACTTC
- - TRBJ1-6 TRBV5-8 CASSLASRHSPLHF TGTGCCAGCAGCTTGGCCTCCCGGCATTCACCCCTCCACTTT
- TRBD1 TRBJ1-5 TRBV24-1 CATSERDRGNQPQHF TGTGCCACCAGTGAGAGGGACAGGGGCAATCAGCCCCAGCATTTT
- - TRBJ1-1 TRBV7-9 CASSLQGTGNTEAFF TGTGCCAGCAGCTTACAGGGCACTGGGAACACTGAAGCTTTCTTT
once - TRBJ1-2 TRBV24-1 CATSDSRRLGYTF TGTGCCACCAGTGATTCCCGGCGCCTGGGCTACACCTTC
few TRBD1 TRBJ1-2 TRBV15 CATSTRQGAFMDYGYTF TGTGCCACCAGCACCCGACAGGGGGCGTTCATGGACTATGGCTACACCTTC
- TRBD2 TRBJ2-2 TRBV24-1 CATSDRRGVNTGELFF TGTGCCACCAGTGATCGGCGGGGGGTAAACACCGGGGAGCTGTTTTTT
once - TRBJ2-1 TRBV19 CASKSGNPYNEQFF TGTGCCAGTAAGTCGGGAAACCCCTACAATGAGCAGTTCTTC
- - TRBJ1-1 TRBV7-9 CASSFGVMMYTEAFF TGTGCCAGCAGCTTTGGGGTAATGATGTACACTGAAGCTTTCTTT
- - TRBJ1-6 TRBV6-5 CASNYPGDLHF TGTGCCAGCAATTACCCGGGGGACCTCCACTTT
- TRBD1 TRBJ1-4 TRBV4-3 CASSPGQGALTNEKLFF TGCGCCAGCAGCCCCGGACAGGGGGCTCTTACTAATGAAAAACTGTTTTTT
- - TRBJ2-1 TRBV29-1 CSVDSASSYNEQFF TGCAGCGTAGATTCCGCGAGCTCCTACAATGAGCAGTTCTTC
- TRBD1 TRBJ2-5 TRBV4-1 CASSQDVGQGGETQYF TGCGCCAGCAGCCAAGATGTTGGACAGGGGGGGGAGACCCAGTACTTC
once - TRBJ1-2 TRBV14 CASSQAPGDGYTF TGTGCCAGCAGCCAAGCCCCAGGGGATGGCTACACCTTC
- TRBD1 TRBJ1-1 TRBV18 CASSPPPGGTEAFF TGTGCCAGCTCACCACCCCCAGGGGGCACTGAAGCTTTCTTT
- TRBD2 TRBJ2-7 TRBV7-2 CASSLHPTSGSEQYF TGTGCCAGCAGCTTACACCCTACTAGCGGGTCAGAGCAGTACTTC
- - TRBJ1-2 TRBV6-2/TRBV6-3 CASSYGGARYGYTF TGTGCCAGCAGTTACGGCGGGGCGAGGTATGGCTACACCTTC
- TRBD1 TRBJ2-5 TRBV5-8 CASSLARTGGLGETQYF TGTGCCAGCAGCTTGGCCCGGACAGGGGGCTTAGGGGAGACCCAGTACTTC
- - TRBJ1-1 TRBV28 CASSSPPFGEAFF TGTGCCAGCAGTTCCCCCCCTTTTGGAGAAGCTTTCTTT
- - TRBJ2-2 TRBV7-7 CASSANPGGGAGGELFF TGTGCCAGCAGCGCAAATCCCGGGGGTGGGGCCGGCGGGGAGCTGTTTTTT
- - TRBJ2-3 TRBV3-1/TRBV3-2 CASSQALRLDTQYF TGTGCCAGCAGCCAAGCGCTGCGGCTAGATACGCAGTATTTT
- - TRBJ2-7 TRBV27 CASSPGQRSYEQYF TGTGCCAGCAGTCCCGGACAGAGGTCCTACGAGCAGTACTTC
- - TRBJ1-5 TRBV6-1 CASSDGGSNQPQHF TGTGCCAGCAGTGATGGGGGAAGCAATCAGCCCCAGCATTTT
- - TRBJ2-5 TRBV24-1 CATSSGVWETQYF TGTGCCACCAGTTCCGGGGTTTGGGAGACCCAGTACTTC
- - TRBJ1-2 TRBV19 CASSQLNYGYTF TGTGCCAGTAGTCAGCTTAACTATGGCTACACCTTC
- TRBD1 TRBJ2-3 TRBV28 CASSRPQGAYTDTQYF TGTGCCAGCAGCCGACCGCAGGGGGCGTACACAGATACGCAGTATTTT
once - TRBJ1-6 TRBV5-6 CASSLDQGTGSPLHF TGTGCCAGCAGCTTGGATCAGGGGACGGGTTCACCCCTCCACTTT
- - TRBJ1-1 TRBV23-1 CASSQSPARAYPEAFF TGCGCCAGCAGTCAATCTCCCGCCAGGGCCTATCCTGAAGCTTTCTTT
- - TRBJ2-1 TRBV6-2/TRBV6-3 CASSYSNAYNEQFF TGTGCCAGCAGTTACTCGAACGCCTATAATGAGCAGTTCTTC
- - TRBJ1-2 TRBV27 CASSFRANYGYTF TGTGCCAGCAGTTTCCGGGCTAACTATGGCTACACCTTC
- - TRBJ1-3 TRBV18 CASSPQGSSGNTIYF TGTGCCAGCTCTCCCCAGGGTTCCTCTGGAAACACCATATATTTT
- - TRBJ1-2 TRBV2 CASKPTEYGYTF TGTGCCAGCAAACCTACTGAATATGGCTACACCTTC